This TCR beta chain was captured in a study of blood T cells in healthy people across ages. Combining a sample-barcoded 5' primer with a J-beta primer mix, a second PCR ran for about 6 to 12 cycles. MiXCR, run by TCRdb on the 5' RACE reads, gives a single entry per CDR3 protein. The data contain 910,000 or so distinct CDR3 sequences, just over 50% of them singletons. V lost 3 bases and J 1 base, leaving 13 bases between the germline ends. The CDR3 has 15 residues. The germline V gene encodes CDR1 DFQATT and CDR2 SNEGSKA (reference sequence). With each sample, at least 5 micrograms of total RNA were extracted.

The sequencing sample was made of blood. The receptor's source is a woman aged 60-70 years in good health. The rearrangement uses TRBV20-1 and TRBJ1-5; TRBD1 is a possible D gene (6 bases). The CDR3 DNA sequence: TGCAGTGCTAGTTTGGCAGGGGTGAGCAATCAGCCCCAGCATTTT. This encodes CSASLAGVSNQPQHF.